This T cell receptor (beta chain) appears in the sequencing data of a study of PD-1 blockade in classical Hodgkin lymphoma (dated by TCRdb to about 2020). Describing the broader study: Nivolumab dosing was 3 mg/kg intravenously every 2 weeks, continuing until either disease progression or unacceptable toxicity. The study used TCR beta sequencing and CyTOF to define a peripheral blood immune signature of response to PD-1 blockade in classical Hodgkin lymphoma.

General findings and caveats noted by the study authors: Only a single clinical trial cohort was studied, and what caused the repertoire differences, possibly disease activity or prior therapy, remained undefined. By C4D1, a significant rise was seen in CD4+ TCR diversity but not in CD8+ TCR diversity (p=0.0027 vs p=0.16), and the rise was most apparent among complete responders (p=0.02). Trial patients achieving complete response had baseline diversity similar to newly diagnosed patients, whereas partial responders and progressors had significantly lower diversity. Patients starting nivolumab less than 1 year after ASCT had lower diversity and were excluded from later analyses to avoid confounding by immune reconstitution. Baseline TCR diversity was reported as lower in newly diagnosed patients than in healthy donors, and lower still in relapsed/refractory patients.

A word on this clone: Its antigen remains undetermined. No much larger clonotype is one base removed from it; base qualities were not supplied.

Genomic DNA was isolated using the Qiagen DNeasy kit from unsorted PBMCs as well as from negatively selected CD4+ and CD8+ fractions. TCR beta CDR3 regions were amplified by immunoSEQ multiplex PCR using primers annealing to V and J segments. A synthetic immune receptor repertoire was used to minimize amplification bias, and remaining bias was computationally removed after sequencing. In the original analysis: Custom Python scripts were used to quantify repertoire diversity as the Shannon entropy index. Unsorted, CD4+ and CD8+ repertoires were analyzed separately, except in combined analyses where CD4+ and CD8+ sequences were merged in silico. A clone was considered expanded if an increase in frequency of at least 2-fold after treatment relative to C1D1 was found, and a pseudocount of 0.5 was applied to clones undetected at baseline. Singleton clones were defined as clones with 0 or 1 copy at C1D1, and non-singleton clones were defined as clones with 2 or more copies. Clones expanded in unsorted samples were annotated as CD4+, CD8+ or unknown by matching protein sequences in sorted samples from the same patient. Wilcoxon tests on paired samples were used to test changes in diversity from C1D1 to C4D1. This is the immuneACCESS table as TCRdb keeps it, with only in-frame sequences that have V and J called. A part of the clones is gone; compared with another copy, unresolved V genes explain less than half, and the rest is unexplained. V and J calls and clone size follow that table, whereas D and trimming were derived from the DNA. The table for this sample lists 10,000 to 15,000 clones; around 86% of them were counted only once. 25% of the sample belongs to the ten largest clones.

V is clipped by 4 bases and J by 8 bases, and the sequence between their germline boundaries is 11 bases long. The CDR1 and CDR2 encoded by the germline V gene are SGHDN and FVKESK. Inclusive of the bounding cysteine and phenylalanine, the CDR3 is 12 residues long. Only the CDR3 portion is preserved as DNA: 36 bases, with reading frame beginning at the first base. The sample's time point label, decoded: cycle 1 day 1 (C1D1), immediately before nivolumab initiation. All trial patients had relapsed after autologous stem cell transplantation, with cohorts A, B and C differing in prior brentuximab vedotin exposure. The trial cohort comprised a few dozen patients with relapsed/refractory classical Hodgkin lymphoma whose best overall responses were complete response, partial response or progressive disease. Trial patients were treated with single-agent nivolumab in the multi-cohort phase II CheckMate 205 trial. An independent review committee assessed best overall response using the 2007 International Working Group response criteria. Trial PBMCs were collected just before the start of nivolumab (C1D1) and during therapy at cycle 2 day 1 and cycle 4 day 1. Peripheral blood was collected in 8 mL Vacutainer Cell Preparation Tubes, from which PBMCs were isolated by centrifugation and then cryopreserved.

The chain employs TRBV14 and TRBJ1-1; the D gene identity is not certain. Sequencing was performed on peripheral blood mononuclear cells (PBMCs), taken at baseline. The clonotype comes from a human donor with classical Hodgkin lymphoma. The bases are TGTGCCAGCAGCCGAAATAGATACGAAGCTTTCTTT. Its translation is CASSRNRYEAFF.